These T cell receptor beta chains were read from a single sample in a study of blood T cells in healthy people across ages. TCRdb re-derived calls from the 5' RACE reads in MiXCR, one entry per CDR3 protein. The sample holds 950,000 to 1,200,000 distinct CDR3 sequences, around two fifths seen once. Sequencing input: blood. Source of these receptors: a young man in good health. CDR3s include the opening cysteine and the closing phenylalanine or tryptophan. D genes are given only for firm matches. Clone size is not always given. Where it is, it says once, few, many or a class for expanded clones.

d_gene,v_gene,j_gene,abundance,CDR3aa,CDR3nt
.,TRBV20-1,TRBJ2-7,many,CSARGRAVAYEQYF,TGCAGTGCTAGAGGCAGGGCGGTTGCCTACGAGCAGTACTTC
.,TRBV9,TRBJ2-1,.,CASSVVSGSSEQFF,TGTGCCAGCAGCGTAGTCAGTGGAAGCAGTGAGCAGTTCTTC
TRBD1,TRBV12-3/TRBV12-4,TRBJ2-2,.,CASRSFQTGRGLGELFF,TGTGCCAGCAGATCATTCCAGACGGGCAGGGGGCTCGGGGAGCTGTTTTTT
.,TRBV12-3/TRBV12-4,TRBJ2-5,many,CASSLGGGQETQYF,TGTGCCAGCAGTTTAGGAGGGGGACAAGAGACCCAGTACTTC
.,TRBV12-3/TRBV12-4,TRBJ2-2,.,CASSPPPTQDTKVDTGELFF,TGTGCCAGCAGCCCACCACCGACACAGGATACCAAGGTCGACACCGGGGAGCTGTTTTTT
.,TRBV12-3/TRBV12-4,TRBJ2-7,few,CASSPGTPYEQYF,TGTGCCAGCAGTCCAGGGACTCCCTACGAGCAGTACTTC
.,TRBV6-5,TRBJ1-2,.,CASSRTEHCGYTF,TGTGCCAGCAGTCGGACAGAGCACTGTGGCTACACCTTC
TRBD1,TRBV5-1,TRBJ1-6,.,CASSNRDRINSPLHF,TGCGCCAGCAGCAATCGGGACAGAATTAATTCACCCCTCCACTTT
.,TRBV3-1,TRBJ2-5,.,CASSHRTSQETQYF,TGTGCCAGCAGCCACCGGACATCCCAAGAGACCCAGTACTTC
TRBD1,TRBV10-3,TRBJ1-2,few,CAIDTGTGDGYGYTF,TGTGCCATCGACACCGGGACAGGAGACGGCTATGGCTACACCTTC
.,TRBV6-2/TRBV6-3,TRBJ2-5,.,CANSYSTVQETQYF,TGTGCCAACAGTTACTCGACGGTCCAAGAGACCCAGTACTTC
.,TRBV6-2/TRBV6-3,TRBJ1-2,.,CASSYFQDINYGYTF,TGTGCCAGCAGTTACTTTCAGGACATCAACTATGGCTACACCTTC
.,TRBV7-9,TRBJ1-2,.,CASSGLTIYGYTF,TGTGCCAGCAGCGGATTGACCATCTATGGCTACACCTTC
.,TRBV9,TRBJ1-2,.,CASSVDPPGGGIVNYDYTF,TGTGCCAGCAGCGTAGATCCCCCGGGAGGGGGAATAGTTAACTATGACTACACCTTC
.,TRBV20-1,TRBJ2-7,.,CSARDWRDSSYNEQYF,TGCAGTGCTAGAGATTGGAGGGATAGCTCCTACAATGAGCAGTACTTC
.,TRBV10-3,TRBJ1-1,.,CAIRREKGYEAFF,TGTGCCATCAGGAGAGAAAAAGGGTATGAAGCTTTCTTT
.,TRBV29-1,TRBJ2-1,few,CSVVGNYNEQFF,TGCAGCGTTGTGGGAAACTACAATGAGCAGTTCTTC
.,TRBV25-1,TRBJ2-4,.,CASSEWVGTKNIQYF,TGTGCCAGCAGTGAGTGGGTAGGGACCAAAAACATTCAGTACTTC
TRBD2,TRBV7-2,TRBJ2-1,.,CASSSAPSGGLDNEQFF,TGTGCCAGCAGCTCAGCGCCTAGCGGGGGTCTAGACAATGAGCAGTTCTTC
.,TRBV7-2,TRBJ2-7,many,CASSLVYEQYF,TGTGCCAGCAGCTTAGTCTACGAGCAGTACTTC
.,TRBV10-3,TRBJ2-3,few,CAAGISADTQYF,TGTGCCGCCGGGATTAGCGCAGATACGCAGTATTTT
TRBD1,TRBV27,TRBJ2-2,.,CASSKDRVIPGELFF,TGTGCCAGCAGTAAAGACAGGGTAATCCCCGGGGAGCTGTTTTTT
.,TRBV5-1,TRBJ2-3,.,CASSPRTVLDTQYF,TGCGCCAGCAGCCCTCGGACGGTGCTAGATACGCAGTATTTT
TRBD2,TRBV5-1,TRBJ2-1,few,CASSQNAGTSITHEQFF,TGCGCCAGCAGCCAAAATGCCGGGACTAGCATTACTCATGAGCAGTTCTTC
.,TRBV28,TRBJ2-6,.,CASSRTSGANVLTF,TGTGCCAGCAGTCGAACATCGGGGGCCAACGTCCTGACTTTC
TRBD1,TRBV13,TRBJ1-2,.,CASNLRQGVYGYTF,TGTGCCAGCAACTTAAGACAGGGAGTCTATGGCTACACCTTC
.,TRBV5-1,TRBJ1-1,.,CASSFGHRNTEAFF,TGCGCCAGCAGCTTCGGACACCGGAACACTGAAGCTTTCTTT
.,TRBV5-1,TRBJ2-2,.,CASSPNRGANTGELFF,TGCGCCAGCAGCCCCAACAGAGGCGCGAACACCGGGGAGCTGTTTTTT
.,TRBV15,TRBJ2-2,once,CATSTSRGANTGELFF,TGTGCCACCAGCACTAGCAGGGGGGCGAACACCGGGGAGCTGTTTTTT
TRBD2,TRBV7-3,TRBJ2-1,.,CASSLWVGTSQPGEQFF,TGTGCCAGCAGCTTATGGGTGGGGACTAGCCAACCGGGTGAGCAGTTCTTC
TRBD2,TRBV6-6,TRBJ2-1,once,CASSYETSGSYNEQFF,TGTGCCAGCAGTTATGAGACTAGCGGATCCTACAATGAGCAGTTCTTC
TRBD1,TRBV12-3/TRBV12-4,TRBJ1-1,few,CASSLRDRAHEAFF,TGTGCCAGCAGTCTCCGGGACAGGGCCCATGAAGCTTTCTTT
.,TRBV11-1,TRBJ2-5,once,CASSLVVDGQYF,TGTGCCAGCAGCTTAGTCGTAGATGGGCAGTACTTC
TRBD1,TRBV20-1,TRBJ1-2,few,CSARDEGAGYTF,TGCAGTGCTAGAGATGAGGGGGCGGGCTACACCTTC
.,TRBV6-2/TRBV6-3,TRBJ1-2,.,CASSFSVRAPGYTF,TGTGCCAGCAGTTTTTCGGTCCGGGCACCTGGCTACACCTTC
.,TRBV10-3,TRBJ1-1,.,CAISESGAPTEAFF,TGTGCCATCAGTGAGTCGGGGGCGCCCACTGAAGCTTTCTTT
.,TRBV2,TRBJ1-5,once,CASRLTEDQPQHF,TGTGCCAGCAGGTTAACAGAGGATCAGCCCCAGCATTTT
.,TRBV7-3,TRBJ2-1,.,CANSTGTTDYNEQFF,TGTGCCAACAGCACCGGGACCACTGACTACAATGAGCAGTTCTTC
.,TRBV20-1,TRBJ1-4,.,CSAPWVSGAATNEKLFF,TGCAGTGCCCCCTGGGTATCGGGGGCTGCAACTAATGAAAAACTGTTTTTT
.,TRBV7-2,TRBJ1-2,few,CASSLEGASNYGYTF,TGTGCCAGCAGCTTAGAAGGGGCCTCTAACTATGGCTACACCTTC